The 17 T cell receptor beta chains reported below all come from one sample, sequenced in a study of PD-1 blockade in classical Hodgkin lymphoma. Stated time point: newly diagnosed, previously untreated cHL patient sample. The investigators isolated CD8+ T cells from thawed PBMCs using magnetic negative selection. Clones were read by immunoSEQ multiplex PCR, and TCRdb kept only the in-frame ones, dropping some. The data show some 15,000 clones, with roughly nine tenths seen just once and approximately 6.2% held by the top ten. The sequenced sample was CD8+ T cells from blood. These receptor sequences come from a human donor with classical Hodgkin lymphoma.

This chain joins TRBV5-4 and TRBJ2-3; D unclear. Looked up from germline, CDR1 is SGHNT and CDR2 is YYREEE (reference sequence). The V end lost 4 bases, the J end lost 6 bases, and 9 bases lay between the germline ends. The CDR3 is 12 amino acids. The CDR3 bases are TGTGCCAGCAGCACCCCGTTGGATACGCAGTATTTT. Translating it yields CASSTPLDTQYF.

The chain carries TRBV6-5 and TRBJ2-2, with D possibly being TRBD1 (6 bases). Trimming pared 4 bases from V and 6 bases from J, leaving 15 bases between. Germline CDR1 and CDR2: MNHEY and SVGAGI. The CDR3 covers 15 residues. The CDR3, as DNA: TGTGCCAGCAGTTTCTCAGGGGACGTTCCCGGGGAGCTGTTTTTT. Translated: CASSFSGDVPGELFF.

The chain employs TRBV28 and TRBJ1-2; D unresolved. V lost 3 bases and J lost 6, with 8 bases in between. CDR1 MDHEN and CDR2 SYDVKM come from the germline V gene. CDR3 length equals 12 residues. The CDR3 DNA sequence: TGTGCCAGCAGTTTTGGGGAGGATGGCTACACCTTC. Translated: CASSFGEDGYTF.

This clone was counted once. The chain combines TRBV13 with TRBJ1-3; D is undetermined. V lost 5 bases and J 1 base, leaving 9 bases between the germline ends. Germline values: CDR1 PRHDT, CDR2 FYEKMQ (reference sequence). This CDR3 region has 14 residues. CDR3 nucleotide sequence: TGTGCCAGCAGCCCCTCCACTTCTGGAAACACCATATATTTT. Translation gives CASSPSTSGNTIYF.

About this clone itself: One end of the junction is discordant with germline, which a read error may explain. The CDR3 DNA follows: TGCGCCAGCAGCGATGGGACTAGCGGGAGGGCCAGGTTTCCGGATGAGCAGCTCTTC. Translated, it gives CASSDGTSGRARFPDEQLF. The chain has TRBV10-1 and TRBJ2-1, with 16 positions matching TRBD2. Germline assignment: CDR1 WNHNN and CDR2 SYGVQD (reference sequence). The CDR3 loop spans 19 amino acids.

As to this clone: Compared with germline, one end of the junction differs, possibly owing to a read error. The V call is TRBV10-3, the J call TRBJ2-3, with D maybe TRBD1 (6 bases). Germline V gives CDR1 ENHRY, CDR2 SYGVKD. The CDR3 is 12 amino acids. The CDR3 nucleotides are TGTGCCATCAGTGAGTCGACAGGTACGCAGTATTTT. Protein sequence: CAISESTGTQYF.

The chain couples TRBV2 to TRBJ2-7; possibly TRBD1 or TRBD2 for D (5 bases each). The CDR3 is made up of 13 amino acids. Germline V gene data show CDR1 as SNHLY and CDR2 as FYNNEI. Trimming removed 6 bases at V and 0 bases at J, with 9 bases between. CDR3 amino acids: CASRSGTSYEQYF. In nucleotides, the CDR3 is TGTGCCAGCAGATCCGGGACCTCCTACGAGCAGTACTTC. The full variable domain, rest sourced from reference TRBV2 and TRBJ2-7, is EPEVTQTPSHQVTQMGQEVILRCVPISNHLYFYWYRQILGQKVEFLVSFYNNEISEKSEIFDDQFSVERPDGSNFTLKIRSTKLEDSAMYFCASRSGTSYEQYFGPGTRLTVT.

CDR3 coding DNA: TGTGCCAGCAGTGACGGACTAGCGGGAGATACGCAGTATTTT. Residues: CASSDGLAGDTQYF. This chain connects TRBV6-4 to TRBJ2-3; the match to TRBD2 covers 11 bases. V shed 2 bases and J 5 bases; nucleotides not matched to a gene: 0. The CDR3 loop spans 14 amino acids. Germline CDR1 and CDR2: MRHNA and SNTAGT.

This sequence joins TRBV15 and TRBJ1-3; D is uncertain. This CDR3 contains 15 residues. Germline V CDR1 and CDR2: LNHNV, YYDKDF (reference sequence). V lost 0 bases to trimming and J lost 7 bases, with 13 bases between them. CDR3 amino acids: CATSRELGSRNTIYF. CDR3 sequence (DNA): TGTGCCACCAGCAGAGAGCTCGGGAGTAGGAACACCATATATTTT. Together with reference TRBV15 and TRBJ1-3, the CDR3 gives the full variable domain: DAMVIQNPRYQVTQFGKPVTLSCSQTLNHNVMYWYQQKSSQAPKLLFHYYDKDFNNEADTPDNFQSRRPNTSFCFLDIRSPGLGDTAMYLCATSRELGSRNTIYFGEGSWLTVV.

The CDR3, as DNA: TGCACCAGCAGCCAAGAGCCCCCCCAAGCGGGATTGGACTACGAGCAGTACTTC. Residues: CTSSQEPPQAGLDYEQYF. The rearrangement uses TRBV1 and TRBJ2-7; TRBD2, the table's D call, lacks a check against the DNA. TRBV1 is given as a pseudogene. This CDR3 is 18 amino acids long.

This chain links TRBV27 with TRBJ1-5; a weak D match, TRBD1 (5 bases). Germline assignment: CDR1 MNHEY and CDR2 SMNVEV (reference sequence). The CDR3 has 14 amino acids. With 7 bases removed from V and 1 base from J, the gap between germline ends came to 11 bases. The CDR3 region is CASKQGGSNQPQHF. As DNA, the CDR3 is TGTGCCAGCAAGCAGGGCGGGAGCAATCAGCCCCAGCATTTT.

This clone was counted once. The V and J genes are TRBV6-5 and TRBJ1-1; D is perhaps TRBD1 (5 bases). CDR3 length: 15 amino acids. CDR1 and CDR2 from the germline V gene are MNHEY and SVGAGI. Trimming took 1 base from V and 5 from J, leaving 14 bases between them. The CDR3 loop is CASSYFLKGRTEAFF. For the CDR3, the DNA is TGTGCCAGCAGTTACTTCTTAAAGGGGAGGACTGAAGCTTTCTTT.

The chain couples TRBV6-6 to TRBJ1-3; D not resolved. V was pared by 5 bases and J by 7 bases, with 18 bases between. The CDR3 contains 15 residues. Germline V CDR1 and CDR2: MNHNY, SVGAGI (reference sequence). CDR3: CASSLTPTAWNTIYF. The CDR3 DNA sequence: TGTGCCAGCAGTCTCACACCGACGGCGTGGAACACCATATATTTT.

The gene calls are TRBV29-1 and TRBJ2-1; possible D gene TRBD1, 5 bases. V was trimmed by 6 bases and J by 0 bases, leaving 15 bases between them. The germline gives CDR1 SQVTM, CDR2 ANQGSEA. This CDR3 comprises 15 residues. CDR3 coding DNA: TGCAGCGTGGCCGACAGACTTAGCTCCTACAATGAGCAGTTCTTC. Translated: CSVADRLSSYNEQFF.

This chain joins TRBV7-3 and TRBJ2-1, with 9 nucleotides matching TRBD2. Looked up from germline, CDR1 is SGHTA and CDR2 is FQGTGA. This CDR3 is built from 17 residues. Trimming removed 2 bases from V and 2 bases from J; junction bases left unmatched: 7. The CDR3 nucleotides read TGTGCCAGCAGCTTACGTGGTAGCGGGGGCCCCTACAATGAGCAGTTCTTC. Translation: CASSLRGSGGPYNEQFF.

The chain employs TRBV4-1 and TRBJ2-2; no firm D call. The CDR3 totals 17 residues. Trimming took 4 bases from V and 6 from J, leaving 21 bases between them. Germline-derived CDR1 and CDR2 are MGHRA and YSYEKL. CDR3 sequence reads: CASSPRGEAKTPGELFF. The CDR3 DNA is TGCGCCAGCAGCCCGCGAGGCGAAGCTAAGACCCCCGGGGAGCTGTTTTTT.

The chain recombines TRBV25-1 with TRBJ1-1; no firm D call. This CDR3 contains 12 residues. Trimming removed 5 bases at V and 8 bases at J, with 12 bases between. From germline, CDR1 is MGHDK and CDR2 SYGVNS. DNA for the CDR3: TGTGCCAGCAGTCTCTGGACGGAGGAAGCTTTCTTT. It translates to CASSLWTEEAFF. Using reference TRBV25-1 and TRBJ1-1 for the parts outside the CDR3, the full variable domain is EADIYQTPRYLVIGTGKKITLECSQTMGHDKMYWYQQDPGMELHLIHYSYGVNSTEKGDLSSESTVSRIRTEHFPLTLESARPSHTSQYLCASSLWTEEAFFGQGTRLTVV.